This T cell receptor (beta chain) was recorded in a study of T cells after yellow fever vaccination. Study-wide points: Although most clonotypes did not, a small share appeared in both CD4 and CD8 compartments.

TCR cDNA, made by 5'RACE template switching, carried an added universal primer site and UMIs. TCRdb reprocessed the 5' RACE reads via MiXCR and lists one record per CDR3 protein. Counted here are 250,000 or so distinct CDR3 sequences, about 7.1% occurring once; the ten biggest clones make up approximately 0.85%. Note on this clonotype: Antigen specificity is unknown.

This sample comprised CD4+ T cells sorted from PBMCs, obtained 15 days after the yellow fever booster vaccination. This clonotype was obtained from a man aged 25 to 40 who received the YFV17D yellow fever vaccine.

This chain's CDR3 is CASSGPLSGAGELFF. CDR3 DNA: TGTGCCAGCAGCGGCCCTCTTTCGGGAGCCGGGGAGCTGTTTTTT. The V and J genes are TRBV9 and TRBJ2-2; maybe TRBD2 (6 bases). The CDR3 has 15 residues. V was trimmed by 3 bases and J by 6 bases, leaving 15 bases between them. CDR1 is SGDLS, CDR2 YYNGEE, per germline.